This is a list of T cell receptor beta chains from one sample in a study of blood T cells in healthy people across ages. TCRdb re-called the 5' RACE reads with MiXCR, one entry per CDR3 protein. The repertoire holds almost 1 million distinct CDR3 sequences, with about 53% as singletons. The specimen sequenced was blood. The receptor set was obtained from a woman in her sixties or seventies in good health. Both conserved end residues are part of each CDR3. The D gene is left open where the match is weak. Clone size is stated in some rows and not others, as once, few, many or a class when expanded.

TRBD2	NA	TRBV6-5	TRBJ2-1	CASSLKREIGHEQFF	TGTGCCAGCAGTTTGAAGCGGGAGATCGGGCATGAGCAGTTCTTC
TRBD2	NA	TRBV6-1	TRBJ2-3	CASNTGLAFATQYF	TGTGCCAGCAATACGGGACTAGCTTTCGCTACGCAGTATTTT
TRBD2	NA	TRBV5-4	TRBJ2-1	CASSLTLADNEQFF	TGTGCCAGCAGCTTGACACTAGCGGACAATGAGCAGTTCTTC
NA	NA	TRBV30	TRBJ2-1	CAWSDGYSYNEQFF	TGTGCCTGGAGTGACGGGTACTCCTACAATGAGCAGTTCTTC
TRBD2	few	TRBV4-3	TRBJ2-5	CASSQVALAGETQYF	TGCGCCAGCAGCCAAGTTGCACTAGCGGGGGAGACCCAGTACTTC
NA	once	TRBV21-1	TRBJ2-6	CASSKTEPLGANVLTF	TGTGCCAGCAGCAAAACGGAACCCCTTGGGGCCAACGTCCTGACTTTC
NA	NA	TRBV20-1	TRBJ2-5	CSAWEKTQYF	TGCAGTGCGTGGGAAAAGACCCAGTACTTC
NA	NA	TRBV7-2	TRBJ2-5	CASSGHGRVGTQYF	TGTGCCAGCAGCGGCCACGGGCGGGTGGGGACCCAGTACTTC
TRBD1	NA	TRBV25-1	TRBJ1-1	CASRPMRQGEGEAFF	TGTGCCAGCAGACCAATGCGACAGGGCGAGGGTGAAGCTTTCTTT
NA	NA	TRBV12-3/TRBV12-4	TRBJ1-4	CASSTTNSEKLFF	TGTGCCAGCAGCACAACTAATTCTGAAAAACTGTTTTTT
NA	NA	TRBV3-1	TRBJ2-7	CASSPLQARAVEQYF	TGTGCCAGCAGCCCTTTACAGGCGCGGGCTGTCGAGCAGTACTTC
TRBD1	NA	TRBV7-9	TRBJ2-2	CASSHRSGGNTGELFF	TGTGCCAGCAGCCATCGGTCAGGGGGTAACACCGGGGAGCTGTTTTTT
NA	few	TRBV7-9	TRBJ2-5	CASSPDDTLTQYF	TGTGCCAGCAGCCCGGATGACACTTTGACCCAGTACTTC